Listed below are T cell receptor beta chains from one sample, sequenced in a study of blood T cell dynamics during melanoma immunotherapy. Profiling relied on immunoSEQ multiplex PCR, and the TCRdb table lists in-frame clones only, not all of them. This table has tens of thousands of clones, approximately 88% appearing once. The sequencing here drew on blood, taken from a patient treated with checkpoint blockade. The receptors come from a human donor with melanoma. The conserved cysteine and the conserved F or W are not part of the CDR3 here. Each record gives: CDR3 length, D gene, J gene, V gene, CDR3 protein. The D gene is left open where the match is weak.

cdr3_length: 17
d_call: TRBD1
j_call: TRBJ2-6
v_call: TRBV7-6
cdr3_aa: ASSLALTGETAGANVLT

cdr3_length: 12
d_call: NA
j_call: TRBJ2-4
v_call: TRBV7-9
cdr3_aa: ASSLIQGKNIQY

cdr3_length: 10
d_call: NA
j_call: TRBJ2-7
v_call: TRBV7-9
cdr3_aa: ASSSYRGEQY

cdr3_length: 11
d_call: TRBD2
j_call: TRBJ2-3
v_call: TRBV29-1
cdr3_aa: SEREASTDTQY

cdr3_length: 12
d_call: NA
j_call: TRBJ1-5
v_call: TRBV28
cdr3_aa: ASRNRASNQPQH

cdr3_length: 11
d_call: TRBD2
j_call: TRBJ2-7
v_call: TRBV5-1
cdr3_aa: ASSLSSGYEQY

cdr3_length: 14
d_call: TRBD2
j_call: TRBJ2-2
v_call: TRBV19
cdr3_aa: ASSIEREGNTGELF

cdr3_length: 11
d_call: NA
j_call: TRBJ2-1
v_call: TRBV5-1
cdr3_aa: ASSSLTSNEQF

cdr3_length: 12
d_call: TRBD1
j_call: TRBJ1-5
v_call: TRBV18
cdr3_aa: ASSPAGGAQPQH

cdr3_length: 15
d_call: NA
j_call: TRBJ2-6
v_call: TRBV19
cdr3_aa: ASSIVGSSSGANVLT

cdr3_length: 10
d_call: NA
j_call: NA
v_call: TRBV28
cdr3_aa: ASSLWGIEQY

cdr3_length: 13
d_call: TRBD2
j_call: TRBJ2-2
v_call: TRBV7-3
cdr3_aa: ASSSRTSGTGELF

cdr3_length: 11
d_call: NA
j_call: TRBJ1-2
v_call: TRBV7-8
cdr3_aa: ASSLDAHYGYT

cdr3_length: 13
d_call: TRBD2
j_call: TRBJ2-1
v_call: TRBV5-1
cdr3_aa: ASRPGLAEYNEQF

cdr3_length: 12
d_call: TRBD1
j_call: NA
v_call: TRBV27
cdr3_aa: ASSLQGANYEQY

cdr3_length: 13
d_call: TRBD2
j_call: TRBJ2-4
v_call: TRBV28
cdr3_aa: ATRSGRLSKNIQY

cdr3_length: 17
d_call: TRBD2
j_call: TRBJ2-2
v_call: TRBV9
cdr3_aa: ASSVALAGGFTNTGELF

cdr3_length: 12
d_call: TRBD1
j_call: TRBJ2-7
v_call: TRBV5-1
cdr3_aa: ASSFDRGFGEQY

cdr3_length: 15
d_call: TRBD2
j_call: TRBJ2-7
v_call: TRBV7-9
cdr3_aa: ASSLVPGLAVSYEQY

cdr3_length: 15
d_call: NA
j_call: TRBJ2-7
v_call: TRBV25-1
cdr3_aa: ASSERSWGKPTYEQY

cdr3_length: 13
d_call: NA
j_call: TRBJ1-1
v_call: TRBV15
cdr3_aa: ATSRDLRMNTEAF

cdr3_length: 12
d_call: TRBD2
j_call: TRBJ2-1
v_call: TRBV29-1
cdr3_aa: SVMTSDPYNEQF

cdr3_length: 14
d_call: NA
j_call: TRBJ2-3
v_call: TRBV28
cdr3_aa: ASSFRGERSTDTQY

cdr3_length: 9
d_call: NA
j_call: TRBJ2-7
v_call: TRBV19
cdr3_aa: ASSSFYEQY

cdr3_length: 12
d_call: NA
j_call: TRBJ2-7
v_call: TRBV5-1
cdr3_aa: ASSLGSGRNEQY

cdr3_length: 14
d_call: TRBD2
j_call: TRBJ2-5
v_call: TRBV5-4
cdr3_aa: ASSFTSGRAQETQY

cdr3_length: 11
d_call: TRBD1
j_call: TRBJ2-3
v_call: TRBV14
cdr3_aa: ASSFHRGDTQY

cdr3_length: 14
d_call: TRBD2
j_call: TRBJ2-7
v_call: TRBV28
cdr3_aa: ASNRFGSSGSVQQY

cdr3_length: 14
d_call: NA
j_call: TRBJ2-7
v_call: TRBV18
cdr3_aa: ASSVGAFRRDYEQY

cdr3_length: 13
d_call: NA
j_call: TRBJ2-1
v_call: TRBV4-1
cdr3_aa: ASSQQGLSYNEQF

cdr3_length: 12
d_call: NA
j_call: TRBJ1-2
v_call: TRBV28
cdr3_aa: ASSFPGSLYGYT

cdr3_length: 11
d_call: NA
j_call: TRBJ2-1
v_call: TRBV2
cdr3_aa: ASSVVQANEQF

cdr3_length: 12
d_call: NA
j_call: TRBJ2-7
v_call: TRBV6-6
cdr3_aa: ASGTQGYGYEQY

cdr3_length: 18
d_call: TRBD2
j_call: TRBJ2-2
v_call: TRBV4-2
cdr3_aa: ASSQGPLAGGKTNTGELF

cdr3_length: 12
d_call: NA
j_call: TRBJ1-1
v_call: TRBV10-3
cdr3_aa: AISVRGARGEAF

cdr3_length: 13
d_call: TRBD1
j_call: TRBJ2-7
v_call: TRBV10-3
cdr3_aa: AISPGQGNSYEQY

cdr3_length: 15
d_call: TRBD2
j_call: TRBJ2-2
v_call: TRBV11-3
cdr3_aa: ASSLGLAGSNTGELF

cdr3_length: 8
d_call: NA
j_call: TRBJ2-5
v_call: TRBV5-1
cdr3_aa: ASSGETQY

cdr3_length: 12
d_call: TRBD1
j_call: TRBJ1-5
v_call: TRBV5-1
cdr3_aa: ASSLGTGGQPQH

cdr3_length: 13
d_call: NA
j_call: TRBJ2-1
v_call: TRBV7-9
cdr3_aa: ASKRGSGSYNEQF

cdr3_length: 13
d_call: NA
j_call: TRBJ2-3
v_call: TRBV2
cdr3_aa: ASSESWGRSDTQY